A single sample gave rise to the 21 T cell receptor beta chains below, sequenced in a study of blood T cell repertoires in COVID-19. Some clones are missing from TCRdb's copy, which holds only in-frame ones; the method was immunoSEQ multiplex PCR. The table shows about 280,000 clones, with 70% to 90% occurring only once. The sequenced sample was peripheral blood. These receptors were collected from a woman aged 70 to 79 with acute or convalescent COVID-19.

The rearrangement uses TRBV19 and TRBJ2-1; weak D call: TRBD1 (6 bases). V lost 8 bases and J 4 bases, leaving 21 bases between the germline ends. Germline V gives CDR1 LNHDA, CDR2 SQIVND (reference sequence). The CDR3 is made up of 16 amino acids. The CDR3 is CASQRAGEGRYNEQFF. The CDR3 DNA sequence: TGTGCCAGTCAAAGGGCAGGGGAAGGGCGATACAATGAGCAGTTCTTC.

The chain couples TRBV18 to TRBJ2-3; possible D gene TRBD1, 6 bases. The CDR3 has 15 residues. V was pared by 1 base and J by 2 bases, with 10 bases between. The germline CDR1 and CDR2 sequences are KGHSH and LQKENI. CDR3: CASSPQDRPTDTQYF. The CDR3 region has the DNA TGTGCCAGCTCACCACAGGACAGACCCACAGATACGCAGTATTTT.

The V and J genes are TRBV6-5 and TRBJ1-4, with D maybe TRBD1 (6 bases). The CDR3 length is 16 residues. V lost 0 bases, J lost 8 bases, and 16 bases lay in between. CDR1 and CDR2 (germline): MNHEY, SVGAGI. CDR3 in DNA: TGTGCCAGCAGTTACTCCGGGACAAGGGTACGAGAAAAACTGTTTTTT. It encodes CASSYSGTRVREKLFF.

The rearrangement links TRBV29-1 to TRBJ1-1, with 7 bases fitting TRBD1. The CDR3 consists of 13 residues. The J segment lost 6 bases and the V segment lost 7 bases, leaving 11 bases of the junction unmatched. Germline loops: CDR1 SQVTM, CDR2 ANQGSEA. CDR3 sequence (DNA): TGCAGCGCCGACAGGGCGCGGTCCGCTGAAGCTTTCTTT. Translation gives CSADRARSAEAFF.

The chain combines TRBV6-4 with TRBJ1-5; D is perhaps TRBD1 (5 bases). V was clipped by 4 bases and J by 5 bases, with 9 bases between them. The CDR3 covers 13 residues. CDR1 and CDR2 (germline): MRHNA, SNTAGT. CDR3: CASSAGRDQPQHF. The DNA for the CDR3 is TGTGCCAGCAGTGCAGGGAGGGATCAGCCCCAGCATTTT.

The chain joins TRBV27 to TRBJ1-1, with no clear D. V was trimmed by 3 bases and J by 1 base, leaving 12 bases between them. Germline V gene data show CDR1 as MNHEY and CDR2 as SMNVEV (reference sequence). The length of the CDR3 is 15 residues. CDR3: CASSFHGPQNTEAFF. Written as DNA, the CDR3 is TGTGCCAGCAGTTTCCACGGTCCGCAGAACACTGAAGCTTTCTTT.

The chain has TRBV7-3 and TRBJ2-7; TRBD2 is a possible D gene (6 bases). The V end lost 5 bases, the J end lost 6 bases, and 14 bases lay between the germline ends. CDR1 is SGHTA and CDR2 is FQGTGA in the germline V gene. The length of the CDR3 is 13 residues. In nucleotides, the CDR3 is TGTGCCAGCAGCGATGGACTAAAGGGCGAGCAGTACTTC. This sequence encodes CASSDGLKGEQYF.

The chain joins TRBV10-2 to TRBJ2-7, with 8 nucleotides matching TRBD2. Germline CDR1 and CDR2: WSHSY and SAAADI. J was trimmed by 5 bases and V by 0 bases; bases with no gene match: 6. The CDR3 totals 15 residues. The CDR3 sequence: CASSESQRGIHEQYF. The DNA for the CDR3 is TGCGCCAGCAGTGAGTCCCAGCGGGGGATCCACGAGCAGTACTTC.

J is TRBJ1-5 and V is TRBV24-1; D might be TRBD1 (6 bases). Germline V CDR1 and CDR2: KGHDR, SFDVKD. This CDR3 region has 14 residues. DNA of the CDR3: TGTGCTTCGAGGCTGGCGGGGGGGCGGCAGCCCCAGCATTTT. The encoded protein is CASRLAGGRQPQHF.

The CDR3 sequence: CATSSEVGRGQYF. In DNA form, the CDR3 reads TGTGCCACCAGCAGTGAAGTCGGGCGGGGGCAGTACTTC. The chain recombines TRBV15 with TRBJ2-7, with D possibly matching TRBD2 (6 bases). This CDR3 region has 13 residues. Germline V gene lookup returns CDR1 LNHNV and CDR2 YYDKDF (reference sequence). Trimming removed 3 bases at V and 9 bases at J, with 15 bases between.

Here the CDR3 reads CASSARAGGPSTQYF. DNA for the CDR3: TGCGCCAGCAGCGCCCGAGCGGGGGGGCCAAGTACGCAGTATTTT. This sequence joins TRBV5-1 and TRBJ2-3, with 10 positions matching TRBD2. Unmatched junction bases numbered 10, after V lost 4 bases and J lost 8 bases. Germline V CDR1 and CDR2: SGHRS, YFSETQ. CDR3 length: 15 amino acids.

This chain links TRBV29-1 with TRBJ2-1; TRBD1 might be the D (6 bases). This CDR3 has 12 residues. The V gene's germline CDR1 is SQVTM and CDR2 ANQGSEA. V shed 6 bases and J shed 12 bases, with 18 bases lying between them. The CDR3 is CSVASTGPRQFF. The CDR3 bases are TGCAGCGTGGCCTCGACAGGTCCTCGGCAGTTCTTC.

The chain employs TRBV7-2 and TRBJ1-5; D is perhaps TRBD1 (6 bases). Trimming took off 0 bases at V and 8 bases at J, with 14 bases between the two ends. There are 15 residues in the CDR3. The V gene's germline CDR1 is SGHTA and CDR2 FQGNSA. CDR3 bases: TGTGCCAGCAGCTTAGCCGGGGGGCGCAGTGAGCCCCAGCATTTT. This sequence encodes CASSLAGGRSEPQHF.

The gene calls are TRBV5-1 and TRBJ2-7; TRBD2 agrees at 7 bases. CDR1 SGHRS and CDR2 YFSETQ come from the germline V gene. CDR3 length equals 15 residues. Trimming took 5 bases from V and 3 from J; bases not matched to a gene: 11. This CDR3 reads CASRKGLGPVYEQYF. In nucleotides, the CDR3 is TGCGCCAGCAGAAAAGGACTAGGACCCGTCTACGAGCAGTACTTC.

The gene calls are TRBV25-1 and TRBJ2-2, with 9 bases matching TRBD1. CDR1 MGHDK and CDR2 SYGVNS come from the germline V gene. Trimming took 4 bases from V and 8 from J; bases not matched to a gene: 5. This CDR3 contains 14 residues. CDR3: CASSADRGRGELFF. The CDR3 DNA follows: TGTGCCAGCAGTGCGGACAGGGGTAGAGGGGAGCTGTTTTTT.

The chain links TRBV5-1 to TRBJ2-5; 7 bases fit TRBD2. The J segment lost 4 bases and the V segment lost 3 bases, leaving 9 bases of the junction unmatched. Germline V CDR1 and CDR2: SGHRS, YFSETQ. CDR3 length: 15 amino acids. The CDR3 bases are TGCGCCAGCAGCTCAACCGGGACTACTGGAGAGACCCAGTACTTC. Residues: CASSSTGTTGETQYF. Looking up the rest from reference TRBV5-1 and TRBJ2-5 gives the full variable domain: KAGVTQTPRYLIKTRGQQVTLSCSPISGHRSVSWYQQTPGQGLQFLFEYFSETQRNKGNFPGRFSGRQFSNSRSEMNVSTLELGDSALYLCASSSTGTTGETQYFGPGTRLLVL.

This chain uses TRBV6-5 with TRBJ1-2; D uncertain. Looked up from germline, CDR1 is MNHEY and CDR2 is SVGAGI. Trimming shortened V by 6 bases and J by 1 base, and 9 bases separated the two germline ends. The CDR3 has 13 amino acids. CDR3 loop: CASRSQVNYGYTF. CDR3 coding DNA: TGTGCCAGCAGATCACAAGTTAACTATGGCTACACCTTC.

V is TRBV3-1 (or the pseudogene TRBV3-2) and J is TRBJ2-1; 13 bases line up with TRBD2. Trimming took 3 bases from V and 9 from J; bases not matched to a gene: 11. CDR3 size: 17 residues. Germline assignment: CDR1 LGHDT and CDR2 YNNKEL (reference sequence). The DNA of the CDR3 is TGTGCCAGCAGCCATCCTCGGACTAGCGGGGGAATGGGTGAGCAGTTCTTC. This translates into CASSHPRTSGGMGEQFF.

This rearrangement joins TRBV20-1 to TRBJ1-2, with D unresolved. V lost 3 bases and J 12 bases, leaving 20 bases between the germline ends. The CDR3 spans 13 residues. The germline V gene encodes CDR1 DFQATT and CDR2 SNEGSKA (reference sequence). The CDR3 spells CSASPPGVPLHTF. CDR3 DNA sequence: TGCAGTGCTAGTCCCCCGGGAGTCCCCTTGCACACCTTC.

This chain joins TRBV18 and TRBJ1-1; TRBD1 is a possible D gene (5 bases). V shed 5 bases and J shed 6 bases, with 13 bases lying between them. CDR1 and CDR2 from the germline V gene are KGHSH and LQKENI. CDR3 length: 13 amino acids. CDR3 loop: CASSERTNPEAFF. CDR3 in DNA: TGTGCCAGCTCAGAGAGGACAAACCCTGAAGCTTTCTTT.

This clone was picked up a small number of times. The chain employs TRBV6-2 or TRBV6-3 and TRBJ1-1; weak D call: TRBD1 (5 bases). This CDR3 has 17 amino acids. Trimming shortened V by 2 bases and J by 4 bases, and 20 bases separated the two germline ends. CDR1 is MNHEY and CDR2 is SVGEGT in the germline V gene. The CDR3 spells CASSYGGEPSASTEAFF. In nucleotides, the CDR3 is TGTGCCAGCAGTTACGGGGGGGAGCCCTCCGCGAGCACTGAAGCTTTCTTT.